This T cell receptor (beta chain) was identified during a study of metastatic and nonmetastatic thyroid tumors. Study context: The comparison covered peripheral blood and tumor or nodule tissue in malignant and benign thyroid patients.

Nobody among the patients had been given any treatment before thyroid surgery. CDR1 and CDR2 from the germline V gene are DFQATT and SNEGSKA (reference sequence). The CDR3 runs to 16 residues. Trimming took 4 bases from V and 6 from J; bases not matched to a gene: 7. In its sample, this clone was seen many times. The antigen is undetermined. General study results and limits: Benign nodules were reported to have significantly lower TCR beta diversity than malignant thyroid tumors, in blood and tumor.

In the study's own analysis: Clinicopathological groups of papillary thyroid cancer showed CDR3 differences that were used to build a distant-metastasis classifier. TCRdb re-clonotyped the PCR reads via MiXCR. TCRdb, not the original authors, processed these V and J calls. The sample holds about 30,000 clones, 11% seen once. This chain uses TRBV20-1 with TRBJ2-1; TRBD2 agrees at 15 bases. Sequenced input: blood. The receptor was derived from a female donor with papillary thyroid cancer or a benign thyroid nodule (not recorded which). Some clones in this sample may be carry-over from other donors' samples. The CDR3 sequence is CSAMRTSGRVGNEQFF. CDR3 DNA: TGCAGTGCTATGAGGACTAGCGGGAGGGTTGGCAATGAGCAGTTCTTC.